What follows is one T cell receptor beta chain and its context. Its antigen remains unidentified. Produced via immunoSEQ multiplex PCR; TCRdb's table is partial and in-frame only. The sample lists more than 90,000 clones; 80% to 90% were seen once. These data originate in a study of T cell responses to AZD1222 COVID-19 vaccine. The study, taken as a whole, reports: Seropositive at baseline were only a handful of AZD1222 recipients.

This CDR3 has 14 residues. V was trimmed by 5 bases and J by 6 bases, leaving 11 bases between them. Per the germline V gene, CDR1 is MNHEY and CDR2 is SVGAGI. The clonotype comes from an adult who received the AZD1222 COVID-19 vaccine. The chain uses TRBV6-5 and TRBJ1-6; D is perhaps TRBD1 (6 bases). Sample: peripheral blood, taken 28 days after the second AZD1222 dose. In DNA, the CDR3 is TGTGCCAGCAGTCGTGGACAGCCTAATTCACCCCTCCACTTT. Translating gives CASSRGQPNSPLHF.